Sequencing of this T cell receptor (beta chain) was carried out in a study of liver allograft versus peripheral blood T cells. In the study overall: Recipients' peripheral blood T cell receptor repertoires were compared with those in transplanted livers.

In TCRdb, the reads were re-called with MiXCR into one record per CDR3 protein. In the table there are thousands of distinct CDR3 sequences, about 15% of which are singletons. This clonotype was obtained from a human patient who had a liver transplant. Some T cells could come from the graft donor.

The DNA for the CDR3 is TGTGCCAGCAGCGTAGGGGCTTTCGGCACAGATACGCAGTATTTT. Residues: CASSVGAFGTDTQYF. The rearrangement links TRBV9 to TRBJ2-3; D gene ambiguous. Germline V gene lookup returns CDR1 SGDLS and CDR2 YYNGEE. V gave up 0 bases and J gave up 1 base, with 9 bases separating them. The CDR3 sequence is 15 residues long. The variable domain in full, with the rest retrieved from reference TRBV9 and TRBJ2-3, is DSGVTQTPKHLITATGQRVTLRCSPRSGDLSVYWYQQSLDQGLQFLIQYYNGEERAKGNILERFSAQQFPDLHSELNLSSLELGDSALYFCASSVGAFGTDTQYFGPGTRLTVL.